This is a list of T cell receptor beta chains from one sample in a study of blood T cell repertoires in COVID-19. The assay was immunoSEQ multiplex PCR, and TCRdb's table has in-frame clones only and misses some. The table records roughly 190,000 clones, around 83% of them present only once. The material sequenced was peripheral blood. The receptor set was obtained from a woman between 40 and 50 years old with acute or convalescent COVID-19. Both conserved end residues are part of each CDR3. A D gene is named only where the DNA matches it firmly. Clone size appears in some rows only: once, few, many, or a class for an expanded clone.

j_call	d_call	v_call	clone_size	cdr3_aa	cdr3_nt
TRBJ1-3	NA	TRBV18	NA	CASSPTDSYASGNTIYF	TGTGCCAGCTCACCAACTGACAGTTACGCTTCTGGAAACACCATATATTTT
TRBJ2-5	NA	TRBV19	NA	CASSRSLRDWETQYF	TGTGCCAGTAGTAGATCCCTACGAGATTGGGAGACCCAGTACTTC
TRBJ2-2	NA	TRBV7-9	NA	CASSPRSWNTGELFF	TGTGCCAGCAGCCCCCGGTCTTGGAACACCGGGGAGCTGTTTTTT
TRBJ2-6	NA	TRBV9	NA	CASSVAGGNSGANVLTF	TGTGCCAGCAGCGTAGCTGGGGGGAACTCTGGGGCCAACGTCCTGACTTTC
TRBJ2-1	TRBD2	TRBV19	NA	CASSPGTSGGNEQFF	TGTGCCAGTAGCCCCGGGACTAGCGGGGGTAATGAGCAGTTCTTC
TRBJ2-7	TRBD1	TRBV3-1/TRBV3-2	NA	CASSPGTGGLYEQYF	TGTGCCAGCAGCCCCGGGACAGGGGGCCTCTACGAGCAGTACTTC
TRBJ2-5	NA	TRBV6-5	NA	CATRMGAGTQYF	TGTGCCACTAGAATGGGGGCGGGGACCCAGTACTTC
TRBJ1-6	NA	TRBV6-6	few	CASSEGVADNSPLHF	TGTGCCAGCAGCGAAGGGGTTGCAGATAATTCACCCCTCCACTTT
TRBJ2-1	TRBD2	TRBV19	NA	CASRKAGTSGRNEQFF	TGTGCCAGTAGAAAAGCCGGGACTAGCGGGAGAAATGAGCAGTTCTTC
TRBJ1-4	TRBD1	TRBV19	NA	CASTWGQLKSEKLFF	TGTGCCAGTACCTGGGGACAGCTGAAGAGTGAAAAACTGTTTTTT
TRBJ1-6	TRBD1	TRBV28	once	CASGGPGQNNSPLHF	TGTGCCAGCGGGGGGCCGGGACAGAATAATTCACCCCTCCACTTT
TRBJ2-3	NA	TRBV5-6	NA	CASSWPGVLTNTQYF	TGTGCCAGCAGTTGGCCAGGGGTCCTCACGAATACGCAGTATTTT